Sequencing of this T cell receptor beta chain was carried out in a study of blood T cell repertoires in COVID-19. Looking at the study overall: From the United States, Italy and Spain came samples of acute and convalescent COVID-19. The analysed material was cDNA or gDNA that came from T cells, B-cell-depleted T cells, or PBMCs.

Source study methods: Counts of nucleated cells, estimated from reference gene primer amplification, were obtained. Assay: immunoSEQ multiplex PCR; the TCRdb copy retains only in-frame clones and omits some. The V and J calls and the clone size are those of that table, but D and trimming were determined from the DNA. This table holds some 99,000 clones, about 79% found once. This clone is a singleton in its sample. The CDR3 is 15 residues long. The germline gives CDR1 SGHNT, CDR2 YYREEE (reference sequence). The trim removed 4 bases at V and 3 bases at J, leaving 9 bases unmatched. This sequence originates from a woman older than 75 with active or convalescent COVID-19. The chain links TRBV5-4 to TRBJ2-7; TRBD1 matches 8 bases. The specimen was peripheral blood. The CDR3 DNA reads as TGTGCCAGCAGCGTAGGGACAGGTCCCGTCTACGAGCAGTACTTC. Its translation: CASSVGTGPVYEQYF.